Listed here are 3 T cell receptor beta chains from one sample, sequenced in a study of T cell responses to AZD1222 COVID-19 vaccine. TCRdb's table, derived via immunoSEQ multiplex PCR, lists solely in-frame clones and lacks some. Of 86,000 or so clones listed, approximately 89% were seen once; the top ten hold 2.2%. The source was peripheral blood, collected on day 0 of AZD1222 vaccination. Receptor source: an adult in good health.

The chain employs TRBV5-1 and TRBJ1-5; possible D gene TRBD1, 6 bases. This CDR3 contains 15 residues. The germline gives CDR1 SGHRS, CDR2 YFSETQ. V was cut by 0 bases and J by 7 bases, with 14 bases left in between. The CDR3 DNA follows: TGCGCCAGCAGCTTGGACGGACAGTTAACCCAGCCCCAGCATTTT. Its translation is CASSLDGQLTQPQHF.

The CDR3 loop is CASSDLFSGGSPLHF. In DNA, the CDR3 is TGTGCCAGCAGTGACCTATTCTCGGGGGGATCACCCCTCCACTTT. The rearrangement links TRBV25-1 to TRBJ1-6, with D possibly being TRBD1 (5 bases). Trimming removed 3 bases at V and 10 bases at J, with 16 bases between. CDR3 length: 15 amino acids. The germline gives CDR1 MGHDK, CDR2 SYGVNS.

The J gene is TRBJ1-5, the V gene TRBV21-1; TRBD1, the table's D call, was not compared with the DNA. TRBV21-1 counts as a pseudogene. CDR3 size: 18 residues. The chain's CDR3 is CASSKETGSFYSNQPQHF. CDR3 sequence (DNA): TGTGCCAGCAGCAAAGAGACAGGGAGCTTCTATAGCAATCAGCCCCAGCATTTT.